This TCR beta chain stems from a study of blood T cells in healthy people across ages. Study context: About one barcoded beta molecule per two T cells was the capture yield of template switching.

This clonotype occurred once. At one boundary the junction diverges from the germline segment, which might be a read error. Sample-barcoded 5' priming and a J-beta primer mix drove a second PCR of roughly 6 to 12 cycles. TCRdb reprocessed the 5' RACE reads via MiXCR and lists one record per CDR3 protein. The data show some 940,000 distinct CDR3 sequences, roughly 28% seen once. Germline CDR1 is SGHRS and CDR2 is YFSETQ. There are 15 residues in the CDR3. Separately, the same data were catalogued under a study of T cells of mothers and their children. According to that study: Several children, together with their three healthy Caucasian mothers, made up the donors.

The TCR originated in a woman in her 40s in good health. The chain combines TRBV5-1 with TRBJ2-2; 7 positions match TRBD2. The sequenced sample was blood. The CDR3 nucleotides read TGCGCCAGCAGCCCGGGACTACTGAACACCGGGGAGCGGTTTTTT. Its protein is CASSPGLLNTGERFF.